The rows below give T cell receptor beta chains drawn from one sample of a study of cytomegalovirus exposure and HLA in healthy donors. Sequencing used immunoSEQ multiplex PCR; TCRdb keeps in-frame clones, though not all of them. This sample has under 250,000 clones; roughly 81% occur once, and the top ten carry around 1.2%. Sequenced input: PBMCs. The receptors derive from a woman in her 30s in good health and CMV-seronegative. Each CDR3 is given with its conserved first and last residue.

v_gene: TRBV5-1
CDR3aa: CASSLDVVEADREAFF

v_gene: TRBV6-5
CDR3aa: CATSKQHGYTF

v_gene: TRBV19
CDR3aa: CASSSGVAQYF

v_gene: TRBV7-9
CDR3aa: CASSLVRAGGREQFF

v_gene: TRBV30
CDR3aa: CAWSTGGSGTDTQYF

v_gene: TRBV5-5
CDR3aa: CASSLGGRSSSYEQYF

v_gene: TRBV30
CDR3aa: CAWSVGWQGNTGELFF

v_gene: TRBV4-1
CDR3aa: CASSQDTAGGGYQETQYF

v_gene: TRBV5-1
CDR3aa: CASGGQGGYEQYF

v_gene: TRBV27
CDR3aa: CASSFTGGGQPQHF

v_gene: TRBV28
CDR3aa: CASSLPRLGGYTF

v_gene: TRBV12-5
CDR3aa: CASGLVRGGDQPQHF

v_gene: TRBV19
CDR3aa: CASSWRISNEKLFF

v_gene: TRBV7-9
CDR3aa: CASSFQRGGTYNEQFF

v_gene: TRBV5-4
CDR3aa: CASSSGGLRNEQYF

v_gene: TRBV9
CDR3aa: CASSVGQGGNNEQFF

v_gene: TRBV9
CDR3aa: CARTPFRDRGLVGGLTYEQYF

v_gene: TRBV2
CDR3aa: CASRTSGGGNEQFF

v_gene: TRBV27
CDR3aa: CASSPQGFTYEQYF